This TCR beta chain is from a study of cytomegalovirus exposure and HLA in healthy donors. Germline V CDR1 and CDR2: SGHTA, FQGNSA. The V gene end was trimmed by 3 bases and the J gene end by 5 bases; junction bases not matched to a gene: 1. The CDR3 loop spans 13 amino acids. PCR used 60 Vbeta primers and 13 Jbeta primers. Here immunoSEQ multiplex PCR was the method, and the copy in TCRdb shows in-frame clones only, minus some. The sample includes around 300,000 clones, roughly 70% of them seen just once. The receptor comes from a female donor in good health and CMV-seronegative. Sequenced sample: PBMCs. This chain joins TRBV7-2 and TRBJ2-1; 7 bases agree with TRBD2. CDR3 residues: CASSFSGNNEQFF. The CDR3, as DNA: TGTGCCAGCAGCTTCAGCGGGAACAATGAGCAGTTCTTC.